This T cell receptor beta chain was sequenced in a study of regulatory T cells in long-lasting Graves disease. Findings of the study overall: Persistent disease samples used TRBV28, TRBJ1-2 and TRBJ2-5 preferentially.

This clonotype was seen many times. Its antigen is as yet unknown. Time point indicated: newly diagnosed GD, antithyroid drugs for less than 3 months. Extracted PBMC RNA gave rise to the TCR library. Arm-PCR of CDR3 regions and iRepertoire HTBI primers were used to build TCR beta libraries. TCRdb fed the multiplex PCR reads into MiXCR, producing one record per CDR3 protein. The sample has 680,000 or so distinct CDR3 sequences, around 15% seen once. Unmatched junction bases numbered 3, after V lost 9 bases and J lost 4 bases. Germline CDR1 and CDR2: MNHNS and SASEGT. The CDR3 sequence is 12 residues long. These data are also associated with another study on T cells in Graves' hyperthyroidism and ophthalmopathy. That paper states: Blood also carried most thyroid clonotypes expanded above 0.001. Ophthalmopathy was told apart from stable hyperthyroidism by a 13 V-J model.

This TCR was sampled from a woman aged 30 to 39 with Graves disease. The chain uses TRBV6-1 and TRBJ1-5; 7 bases match TRBD1. This material consisted of peripheral blood mononuclear cells (PBMCs), taken at new diagnosis, from a patient treated with antithyroid drugs. The CDR3, as DNA: TGTGCCAGTGGGACAGAGAATCAGCCCCAGCATTTT. This codes for CASGTENQPQHF.